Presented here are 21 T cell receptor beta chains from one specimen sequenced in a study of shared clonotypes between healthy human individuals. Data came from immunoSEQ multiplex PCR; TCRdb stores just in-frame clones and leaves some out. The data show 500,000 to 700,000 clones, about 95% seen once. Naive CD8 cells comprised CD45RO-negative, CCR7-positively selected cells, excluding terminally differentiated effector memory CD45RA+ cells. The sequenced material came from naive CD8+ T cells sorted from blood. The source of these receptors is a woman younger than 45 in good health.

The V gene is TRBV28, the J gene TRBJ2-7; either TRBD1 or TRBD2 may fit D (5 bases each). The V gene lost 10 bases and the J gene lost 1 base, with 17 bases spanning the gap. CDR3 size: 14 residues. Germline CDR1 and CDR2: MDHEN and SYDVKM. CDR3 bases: TGTGCCACCTCGGGACGGAGATTTTCCTACGAGCAGTACTTC. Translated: CATSGRRFSYEQYF.

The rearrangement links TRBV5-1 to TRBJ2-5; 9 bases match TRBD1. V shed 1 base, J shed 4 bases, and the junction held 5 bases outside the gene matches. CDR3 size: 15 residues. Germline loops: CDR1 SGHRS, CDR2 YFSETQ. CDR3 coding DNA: TGCGCCAGCAGCTTGATGGGACAGGGAGGAGAGACCCAGTACTTC. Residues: CASSLMGQGGETQYF.

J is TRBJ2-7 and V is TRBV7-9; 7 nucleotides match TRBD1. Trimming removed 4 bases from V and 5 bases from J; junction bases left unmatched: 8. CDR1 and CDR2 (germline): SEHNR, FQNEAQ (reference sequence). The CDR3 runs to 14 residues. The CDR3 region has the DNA TGTGCCAGCAGCTCCGACAGGGTAACACACGAGCAGTACTTC. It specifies CASSSDRVTHEQYF. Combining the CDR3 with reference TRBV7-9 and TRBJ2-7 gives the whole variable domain DTGVSQNPRHKITKRGQNVTFRCDPISEHNRLYWYRQTLGQGPEFLTYFQNEAQLEKSRLLSDRFSAERPKGSFSTLEIQRTEQGDSAMYLCASSSDRVTHEQYFGPGTRLTVT.

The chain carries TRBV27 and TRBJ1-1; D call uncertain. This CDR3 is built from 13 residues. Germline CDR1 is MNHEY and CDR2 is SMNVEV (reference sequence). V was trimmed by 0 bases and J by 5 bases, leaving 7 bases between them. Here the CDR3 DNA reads TGTGCCAGCAGTTTATCACCGAAGACTGAAGCTTTCTTT. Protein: CASSLSPKTEAFF.

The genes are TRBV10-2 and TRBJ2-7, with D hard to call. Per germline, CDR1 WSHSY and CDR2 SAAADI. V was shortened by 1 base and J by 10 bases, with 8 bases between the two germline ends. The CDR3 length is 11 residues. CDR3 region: CASSELEFQYF. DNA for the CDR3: TGCGCCAGCAGTGAGTTGGAGTTTCAGTACTTC.

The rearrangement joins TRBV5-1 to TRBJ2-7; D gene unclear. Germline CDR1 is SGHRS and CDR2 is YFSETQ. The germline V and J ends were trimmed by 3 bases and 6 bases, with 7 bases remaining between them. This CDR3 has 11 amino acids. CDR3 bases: TGCGCCAGCAGCTCTGGGGTCGAGCAGTACTTC. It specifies CASSSGVEQYF.

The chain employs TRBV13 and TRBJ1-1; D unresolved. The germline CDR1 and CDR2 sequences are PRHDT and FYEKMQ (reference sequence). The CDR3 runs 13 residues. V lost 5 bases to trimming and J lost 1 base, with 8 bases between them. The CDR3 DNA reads TGTGCCAGCAGCGAAAATGGGAACACTGAAGCTTTCTTT. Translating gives CASSENGNTEAFF.

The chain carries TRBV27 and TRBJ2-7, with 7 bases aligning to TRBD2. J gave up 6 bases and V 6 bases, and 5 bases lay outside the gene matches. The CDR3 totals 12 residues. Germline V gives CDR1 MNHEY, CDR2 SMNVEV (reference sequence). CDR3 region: CASSPGRREQYF. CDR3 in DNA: TGTGCCAGCAGCCCCGGGAGGCGCGAGCAGTACTTC.

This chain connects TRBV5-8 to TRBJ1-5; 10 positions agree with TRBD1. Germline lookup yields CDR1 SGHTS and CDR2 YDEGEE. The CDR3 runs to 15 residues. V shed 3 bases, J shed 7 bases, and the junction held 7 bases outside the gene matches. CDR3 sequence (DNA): TGTGCCAGCAGCTACGACAGGGGGCTTGCGCAGCCCCAGCATTTT. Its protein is CASSYDRGLAQPQHF.

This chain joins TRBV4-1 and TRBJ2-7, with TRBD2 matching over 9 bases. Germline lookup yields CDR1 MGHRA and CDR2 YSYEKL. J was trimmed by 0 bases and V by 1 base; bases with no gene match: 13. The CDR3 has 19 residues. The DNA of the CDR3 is TGCGCCAGCAGCCAAGTACTTCCTGTCGGACTAGCGTTCTCCTACGAGCAGTACTTC. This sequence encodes CASSQVLPVGLAFSYEQYF.

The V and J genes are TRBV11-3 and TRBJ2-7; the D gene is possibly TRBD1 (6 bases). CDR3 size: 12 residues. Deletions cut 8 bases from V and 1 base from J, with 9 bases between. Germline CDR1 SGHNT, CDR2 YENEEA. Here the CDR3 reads CASSDSSYEQYF. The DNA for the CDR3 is TGTGCCAGCTCGGACAGTTCCTACGAGCAGTACTTC.

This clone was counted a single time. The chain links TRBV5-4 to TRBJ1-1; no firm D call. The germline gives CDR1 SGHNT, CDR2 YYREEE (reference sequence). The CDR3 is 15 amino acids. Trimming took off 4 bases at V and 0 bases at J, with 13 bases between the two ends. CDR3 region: CASSQEAYVNTEAFF. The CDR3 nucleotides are TGTGCCAGCAGCCAAGAGGCATATGTGAACACTGAAGCTTTCTTT.

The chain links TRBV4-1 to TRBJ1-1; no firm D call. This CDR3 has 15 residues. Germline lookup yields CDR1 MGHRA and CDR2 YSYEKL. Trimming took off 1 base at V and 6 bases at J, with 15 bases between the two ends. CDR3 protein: CASSQGSGSPPEAFF. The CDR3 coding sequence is TGCGCCAGCAGCCAAGGCTCGGGGAGTCCCCCTGAAGCTTTCTTT.

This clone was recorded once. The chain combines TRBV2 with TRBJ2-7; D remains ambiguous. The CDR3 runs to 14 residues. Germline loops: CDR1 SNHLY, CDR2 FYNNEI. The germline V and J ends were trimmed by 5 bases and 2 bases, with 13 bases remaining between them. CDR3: CASSLAAVPYEQYF. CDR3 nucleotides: TGTGCCAGCAGTCTCGCGGCAGTACCCTACGAGCAGTACTTC.

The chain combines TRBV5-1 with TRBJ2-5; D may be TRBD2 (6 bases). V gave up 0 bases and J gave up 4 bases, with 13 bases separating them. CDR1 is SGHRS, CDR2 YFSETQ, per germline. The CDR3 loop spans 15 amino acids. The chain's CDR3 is CASSLVGGPGETQYF. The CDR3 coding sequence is TGCGCCAGCAGCTTGGTAGGAGGGCCCGGAGAGACCCAGTACTTC.

DNA for the CDR3: TGTGCCAGTAGTATGATGGGAGAATGGGTCAATCAGCCCCAGCATTTT. Its protein is CASSMMGEWVNQPQHF. The chain recombines TRBV19 with TRBJ1-5, with unresolved D. Trimming took 3 bases from V and 3 from J, leaving 15 bases between them. Germline CDR1 and CDR2: LNHDA and SQIVND (reference sequence). The CDR3 extends over 16 amino acids.

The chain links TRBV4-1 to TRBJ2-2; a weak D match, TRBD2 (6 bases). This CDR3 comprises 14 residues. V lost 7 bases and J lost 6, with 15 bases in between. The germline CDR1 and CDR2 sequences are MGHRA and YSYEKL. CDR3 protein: CASMGIGEAGELFF. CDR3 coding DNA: TGCGCCAGCATGGGGATCGGGGAGGCCGGGGAGCTGTTTTTT.

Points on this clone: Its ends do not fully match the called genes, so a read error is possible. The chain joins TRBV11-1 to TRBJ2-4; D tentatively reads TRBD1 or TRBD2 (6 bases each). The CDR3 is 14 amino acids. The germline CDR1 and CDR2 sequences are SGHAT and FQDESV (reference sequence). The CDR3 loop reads CASSSDRKPSGEHF. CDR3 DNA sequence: TGTGCCAGCAGCTCTGACAGGAAACCCTCGGGGGAACACTTC.

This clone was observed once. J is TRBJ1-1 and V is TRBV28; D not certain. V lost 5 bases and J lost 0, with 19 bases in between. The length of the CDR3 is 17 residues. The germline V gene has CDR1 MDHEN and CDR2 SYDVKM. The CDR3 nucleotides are TGTGCCAGCAGTGTCGTCGGGCTAGGCTCTATGAACACTGAAGCTTTCTTT. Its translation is CASSVVGLGSMNTEAFF. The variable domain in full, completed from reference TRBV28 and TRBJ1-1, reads DVKVTQSSRYLVKRTGEKVFLECVQDMDHENMFWYRQDPGLGLRLIYFSYDVKMKEKGDIPEGYSVSREKKERFSLILESASTNQTSMYLCASSVVGLGSMNTEAFFGQGTRLTVV.

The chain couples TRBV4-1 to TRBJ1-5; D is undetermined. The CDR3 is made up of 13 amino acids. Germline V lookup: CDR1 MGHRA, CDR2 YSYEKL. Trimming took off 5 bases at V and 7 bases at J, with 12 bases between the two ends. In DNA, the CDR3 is TGCGCCAGCAGCTATAGGCTAGGACAGCCCCAGCATTTT. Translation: CASSYRLGQPQHF.

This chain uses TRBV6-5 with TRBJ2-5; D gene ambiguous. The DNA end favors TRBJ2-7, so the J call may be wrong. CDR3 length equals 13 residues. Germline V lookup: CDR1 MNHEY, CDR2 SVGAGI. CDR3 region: CASSYSHSYEQYF. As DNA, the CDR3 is TGTGCCAGCAGTTACTCGCACAGCTACGAGCAGTACTTC.